The 2 T cell receptor beta chains below were found in one sample sequenced in a study of T cell responses to AZD1222 COVID-19 vaccine. Assay used: immunoSEQ multiplex PCR; TCRdb lists only in-frame clones, some missing. The profile shows about 99,000 clones, roughly 86% of them singletons. The sequenced sample was peripheral blood, obtained 28 days after the second dose of the MenACWY control vaccine. These receptors originate from an adult who received the MenACWY meningococcal vaccine as a control.

The rearrangement joins TRBV6-7 to TRBJ2-7; 8 bases match TRBD1. TRBV6-7 counts as an open reading frame of uncertain function. Germline trimming cut 4 bases from V and 3 bases from J; bases unmatched to any gene: 11. CDR3 length: 16 residues. The CDR3 is CASSSPRTGTGYEQYF. The DNA of the CDR3 is TGTGCCAGCAGTTCCCCAAGGACAGGGACTGGCTACGAGCAGTACTTC.

The V and J genes are TRBV30 and TRBJ1-2, with no clear D. The V end was cut by 5 bases, the J end by 6 bases, with 16 bases between. This CDR3 comprises 13 residues. Germline lookup yields CDR1 GTSNPN and CDR2 SVGIG (reference sequence). CDR3 nucleotide sequence: TGTGCCTGGGGGCGCCTCAGCGCTGATGGCTACACCTTC. Amino acids: CAWGRLSADGYTF.